This TCR beta chain derives from a study of identical twins. This clonotype was detected only a few times. Its antigen is still unknown. TCRdb used MiXCR to reprocess the 5' RACE reads, holding one entry per CDR3 protein. The sample lists 1.5 million to 2 million distinct CDR3 sequences, around 33% seen once, with 0.25% to 0.3% in the top ten. The donor group consisted entirely of healthy Caucasians. The CDR3 totals 15 residues. Trimming took 5 bases from V and 5 from J; bases not matched to a gene: 8. General study points: Out-of-frame TCR alpha sharing observed in monozygotic twins exceeded model estimates. Twins' excess sharing was less marked for out-of-frame beta sequences.

The J gene is TRBJ1-5, the V gene TRBV12-3 or TRBV12-4; 8 nucleotides match TRBD1. This receptor was identified in a newborn girl in good health. Sequencing was carried out using cord blood. DNA for the CDR3: TGTGCCAGCAGTCAGAGGACAGGGCCTTATCAGCCCCAGCATTTT. Protein sequence: CASSQRTGPYQPQHF.